Sequencing of this T cell receptor (beta chain) was carried out in a study of PD-L1 blockade in urothelial cancer. At the level of the study: Patients had been given 0 to 3 earlier chemotherapy regimens. Peripheral blood specimens exhibited a median yield of approximately 140,000 T cells.

Sequencing used immunoSEQ multiplex PCR; TCRdb keeps in-frame clones, though not all of them. The table lists about 120,000 clones, 80% to 90% of them singletons, with around 1.7% in the top ten. Germline assignment: CDR1 KGHSH and CDR2 LQKENI. The trim removed 4 bases at V and 5 bases at J, leaving 8 bases unmatched. The CDR3 consists of 16 residues. This clone showed up just a few times. Time point in this sample: peripheral blood 6 weeks after treatment start. Locally advanced or metastatic urothelial carcinoma affected the patients. The specimen comprised PBMCs, sampled around atezolizumab (anti-PD-L1) treatment. The source of this sequence is a man aged 55 to 69 with urothelial cancer. The chain combines TRBV18 with TRBJ2-2; 9 positions match TRBD2. The DNA for the CDR3 is TGTGCCAGCTCACTTTATAGCGGGAGAAGGACCGGGGAGCTGTTTTTT. This encodes CASSLYSGRRTGELFF.